This entry features one T cell receptor (beta chain) sequence. CDR1 is KGHSH and CDR2 is LQKENI in the germline V gene. Trimming cost V 2 bases and J 7 bases; bases outside gene matches: 21. CDR3 size: 21 residues. Using immunoSEQ multiplex PCR, the repertoire was profiled, and TCRdb retains in-frame clones only, with some absent. The sample lists approximately 88,000 clones, around 90% seen once, with 1.6% in the top ten. These data belong to a study of T cells after somatic rescue of genetic block. The rearrangement joins TRBV18 to TRBJ2-1; 12 bases match TRBD2. The sequence came from a woman under 30. Sequenced: peripheral blood mononuclear cells (PBMCs). The CDR3 sequence is CASSPRQGQGLAGGPVNEQFF. The DNA of the CDR3 is TGTGCCAGCTCACCAAGACAGGGTCAAGGTCTAGCGGGAGGGCCTGTGAATGAGCAGTTCTTC.